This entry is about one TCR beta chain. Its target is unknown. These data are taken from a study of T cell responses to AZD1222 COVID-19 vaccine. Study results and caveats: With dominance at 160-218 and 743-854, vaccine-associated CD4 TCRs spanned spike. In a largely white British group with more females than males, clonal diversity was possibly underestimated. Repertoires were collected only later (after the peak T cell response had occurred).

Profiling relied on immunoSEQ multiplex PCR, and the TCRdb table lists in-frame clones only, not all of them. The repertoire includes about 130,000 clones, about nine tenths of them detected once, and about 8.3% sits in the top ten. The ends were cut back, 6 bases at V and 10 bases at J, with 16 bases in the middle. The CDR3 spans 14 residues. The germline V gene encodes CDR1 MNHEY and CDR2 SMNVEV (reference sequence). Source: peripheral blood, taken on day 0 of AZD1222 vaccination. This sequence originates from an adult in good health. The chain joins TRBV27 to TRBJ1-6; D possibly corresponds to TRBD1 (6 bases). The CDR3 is CASSVQGFSSPLHF. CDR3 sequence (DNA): TGTGCCAGCAGCGTACAGGGATTTAGCTCACCCCTCCACTTT.